The sequence of this T cell receptor beta chain was determined in a study of blood T cell repertoires in COVID-19. Study context: Whether acute or convalescent, the COVID-19 samples came from the United States, Italy and Spain. From T cells, B-cell-depleted T cells, or PBMCs came the material, which was cDNA or gDNA.

J was trimmed by 7 bases and V by 4 bases; bases with no gene match: 15. The germline V gene has CDR1 LNHDA and CDR2 SQIVND (reference sequence). The CDR3 is made up of 16 amino acids. Here immunoSEQ multiplex PCR was the method, and the copy in TCRdb shows in-frame clones only, minus some. The table includes about 290,000 clones, roughly 90% detected once. Sequences were obtained from peripheral blood. This chain uses TRBV19 with TRBJ2-7, with 8 bases that match TRBD1. This receptor was obtained from a middle-aged woman who had recovered from COVID-19. This CDR3 reads CASSTIWDRPGIEQYF. The CDR3 nucleotides are TGTGCCAGTAGTACCATCTGGGACAGGCCCGGAATTGAGCAGTACTTC.